This T cell receptor beta chain originates from a study of T cell repertoires in cytomegalovirus infection (dated by TCRdb to 2018 to 2020). Notes on the research overall: Donor HLA type was relevant to the analysis, as public TCR beta signatures indicated carriage of CMV infection together with the matching HLA type. General conclusions and limits of the study: The ex vivo response was dominated by HLA-C-restricted CMV-specific TCR beta clonotypes, and the single most frequent clonotype in two of eight donors was supplied by these HLA-C-restricted clonotypes. In both this cohort and an independent cohort of 350 or so donors, the cumulative frequency of public TCR beta family members distinguished carriers of CMV infection plus the relevant HLA type.

The run used an Illumina HiSeq 1500. TCRdb's own reprocessing of the public reads used fastp at Q25 and MiXCR and kept productive beta chains. Under each unique CDR3 protein, matching rows form one entry showing the most common genes and DNA. This sample holds roughly 230,000 distinct CDR3 sequences; approximately 22% were observed only once. Around a sixth of the sample is held by the ten biggest clonotypes. This clonotype was detected a few times. No cognate antigen has been identified for it. No much larger clone is present one base from it, and per-base qualities are unavailable. CDR1 and CDR2 were assigned from the germline V gene as SNHLY and FYNNEI. Including the terminal cysteine and phenylalanine, the CDR3 comprises 14 residues. Here the CDR3 DNA is all that survives: 42 bases in frame from base 1. V gives up 3 bases and J gives up 7 bases, and the segment between their germline ends measures 13 bases.

The chain couples TRBV2 to TRBJ2-1; TRBD1 is perhaps the D gene, given 6 matching bases. The sample consisted of CD8+ T cells from PBMCs. The receptor was derived from a human donor in good health (CMV status not recorded). Some clones in this sample may be carry-over from other donors' samples. The DNA sequence is TGTGCCAGCAGTGACGGGCAGGGGTTTAATGAGCAGTTCTTC. The encoded protein is CASSDGQGFNEQFF. The reference TRBV2 and TRBJ2-1 proteins fill in what lies around the CDR3, so the full variable domain reads EPEVTQTPSHQVTQMGQEVILRCVPISNHLYFYWYRQILGQKVEFLVSFYNNEISEKSEIFDDQFSVERPDGSNFTLKIRSTKLEDSAMYFCASSDGQGFNEQFFGPGTRLTVL.